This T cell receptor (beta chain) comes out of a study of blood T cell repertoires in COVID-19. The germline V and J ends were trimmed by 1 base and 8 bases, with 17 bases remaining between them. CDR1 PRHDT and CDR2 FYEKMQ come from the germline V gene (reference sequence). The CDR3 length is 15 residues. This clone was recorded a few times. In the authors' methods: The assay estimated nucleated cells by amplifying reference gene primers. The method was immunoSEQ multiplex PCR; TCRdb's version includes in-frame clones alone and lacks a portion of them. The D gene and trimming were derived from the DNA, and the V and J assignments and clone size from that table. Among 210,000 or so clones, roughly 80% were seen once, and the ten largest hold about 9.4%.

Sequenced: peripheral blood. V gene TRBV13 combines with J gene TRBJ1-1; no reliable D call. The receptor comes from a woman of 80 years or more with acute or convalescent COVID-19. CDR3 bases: TGTGCCAGCAGCTTAGTCGGCCTAGCGAAGGGAGAAGCTTTCTTT. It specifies CASSLVGLAKGEAFF.